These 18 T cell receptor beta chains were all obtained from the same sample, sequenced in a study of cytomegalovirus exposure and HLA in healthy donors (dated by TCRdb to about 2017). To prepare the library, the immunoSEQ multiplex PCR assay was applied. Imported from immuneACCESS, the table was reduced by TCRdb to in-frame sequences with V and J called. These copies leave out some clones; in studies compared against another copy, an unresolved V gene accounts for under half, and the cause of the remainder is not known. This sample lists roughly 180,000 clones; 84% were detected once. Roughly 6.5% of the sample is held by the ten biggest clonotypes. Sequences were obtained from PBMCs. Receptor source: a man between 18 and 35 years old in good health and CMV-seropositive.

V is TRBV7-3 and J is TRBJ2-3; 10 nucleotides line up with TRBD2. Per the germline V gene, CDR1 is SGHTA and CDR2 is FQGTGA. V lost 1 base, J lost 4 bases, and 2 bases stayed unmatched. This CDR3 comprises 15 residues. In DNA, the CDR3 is TGTGCCAGCAGCTTAATAGCGGGAGGAGCAGATACGCAGTATTTT. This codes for CASSLIAGGADTQYF.

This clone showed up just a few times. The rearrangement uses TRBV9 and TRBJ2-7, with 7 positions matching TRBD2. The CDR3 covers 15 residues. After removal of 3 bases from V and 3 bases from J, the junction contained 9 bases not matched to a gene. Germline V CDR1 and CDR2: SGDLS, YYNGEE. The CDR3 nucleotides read TGTGCCAGCAGCGCCGAAGCGGGACCCAGCTACGAGCAGTACTTC. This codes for CASSAEAGPSYEQYF. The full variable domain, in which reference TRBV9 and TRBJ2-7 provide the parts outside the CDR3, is DSGVTQTPKHLITATGQRVTLRCSPRSGDLSVYWYQQSLDQGLQFLIQYYNGEERAKGNILERFSAQQFPDLHSELNLSSLELGDSALYFCASSAEAGPSYEQYFGPGTRLTVT.

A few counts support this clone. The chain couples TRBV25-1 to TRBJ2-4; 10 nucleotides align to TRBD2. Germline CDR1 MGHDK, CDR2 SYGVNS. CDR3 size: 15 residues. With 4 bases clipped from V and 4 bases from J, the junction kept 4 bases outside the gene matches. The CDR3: CASSAASGRKNIQYF. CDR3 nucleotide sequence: TGTGCCAGCAGTGCGGCTAGCGGGAGAAAAAACATTCAGTACTTC.

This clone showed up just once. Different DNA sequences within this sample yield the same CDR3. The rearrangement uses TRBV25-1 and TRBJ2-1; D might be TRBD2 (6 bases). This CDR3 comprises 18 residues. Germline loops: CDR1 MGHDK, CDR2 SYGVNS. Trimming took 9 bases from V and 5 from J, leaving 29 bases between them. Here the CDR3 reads CASPQGSARPSENNEQFF. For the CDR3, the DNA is TGTGCCAGTCCCCAAGGTTCGGCCCGGCCTAGCGAAAACAATGAGCAGTTCTTC.

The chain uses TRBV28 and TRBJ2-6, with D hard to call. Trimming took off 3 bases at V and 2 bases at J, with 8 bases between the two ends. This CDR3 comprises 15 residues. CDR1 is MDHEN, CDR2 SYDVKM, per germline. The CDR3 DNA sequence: TGTGCCAGCAGTTTCAACGGTGCTGGGGCCAACGTCCTGACTTTC. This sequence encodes CASSFNGAGANVLTF.

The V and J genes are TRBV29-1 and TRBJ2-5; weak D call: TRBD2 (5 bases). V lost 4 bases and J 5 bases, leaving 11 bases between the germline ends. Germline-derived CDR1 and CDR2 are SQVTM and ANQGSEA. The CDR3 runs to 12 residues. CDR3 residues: CSVGGLLETQYF. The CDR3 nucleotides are TGCAGCGTTGGAGGACTTCTGGAGACCCAGTACTTC.

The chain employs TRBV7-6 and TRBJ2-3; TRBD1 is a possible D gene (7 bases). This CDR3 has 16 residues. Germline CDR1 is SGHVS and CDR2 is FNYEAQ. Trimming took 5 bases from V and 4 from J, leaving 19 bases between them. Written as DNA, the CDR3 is TGTGCCAGCAGCCCCCCAGGGGGAGGACACGCAGATACGCAGTATTTT. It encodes CASSPPGGGHADTQYF.

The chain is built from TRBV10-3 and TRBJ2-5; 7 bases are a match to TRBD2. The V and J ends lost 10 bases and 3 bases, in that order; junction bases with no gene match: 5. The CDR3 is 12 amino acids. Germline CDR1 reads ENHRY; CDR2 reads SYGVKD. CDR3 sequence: CATGGSEETQYF. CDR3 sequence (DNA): TGTGCCACCGGCGGGAGTGAAGAGACCCAGTACTTC.

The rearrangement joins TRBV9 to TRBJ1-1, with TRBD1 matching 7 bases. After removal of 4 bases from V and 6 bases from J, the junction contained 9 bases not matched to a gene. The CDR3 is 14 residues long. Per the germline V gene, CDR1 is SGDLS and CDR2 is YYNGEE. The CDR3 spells CASSPRQGGAEAFF. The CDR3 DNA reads TGTGCCAGCAGCCCGAGACAGGGAGGCGCTGAAGCTTTCTTT.

The CDR3 DNA reads TGCGCCAGCAGCTTGGGGGCTCTCGGCTCTGGAAACACCATATATTTT. Translation: CASSLGALGSGNTIYF. This rearrangement joins TRBV5-1 to TRBJ1-3; D is unclear. The CDR3 contains 16 residues. Per the germline V gene, CDR1 is SGHRS and CDR2 is YFSETQ. Between the trimmed V and J ends, which lost 0 bases and 0 bases, there was a span of 10 bases.

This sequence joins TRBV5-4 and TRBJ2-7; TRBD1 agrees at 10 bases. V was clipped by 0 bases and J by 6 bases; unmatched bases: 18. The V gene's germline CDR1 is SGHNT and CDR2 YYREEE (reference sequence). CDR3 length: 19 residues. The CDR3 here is CASSLAGRTTGQGTSEQYF. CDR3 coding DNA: TGTGCCAGCAGCTTGGCTGGTAGGACTACGGGACAGGGGACTAGCGAGCAGTACTTC.

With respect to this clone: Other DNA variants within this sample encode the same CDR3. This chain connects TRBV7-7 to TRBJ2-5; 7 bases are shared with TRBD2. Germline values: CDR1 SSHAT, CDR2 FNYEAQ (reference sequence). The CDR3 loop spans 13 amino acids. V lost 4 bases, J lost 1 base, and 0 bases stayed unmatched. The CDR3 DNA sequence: TGTGCCAGCAGCTGGGGGGGCCAAGAGACCCAGTACTTC. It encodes CASSWGGQETQYF. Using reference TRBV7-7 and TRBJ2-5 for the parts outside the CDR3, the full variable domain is GAGVSQSPRYKVTKRGQDVTLRCDPISSHATLYWYQQALGQGPEFLTYFNYEAQPDKSGLPSDRFSAERPEGSISTLTIQRTEQRDSAMYRCASSWGGQETQYFGPGTRLLVL.

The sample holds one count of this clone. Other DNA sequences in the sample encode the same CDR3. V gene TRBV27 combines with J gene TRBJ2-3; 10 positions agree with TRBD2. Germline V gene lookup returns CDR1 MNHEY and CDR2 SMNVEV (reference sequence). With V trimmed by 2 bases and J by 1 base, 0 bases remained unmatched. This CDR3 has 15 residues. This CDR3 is CASSLLAGGTDTQYF. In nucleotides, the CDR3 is TGTGCCAGCAGTTTACTAGCGGGAGGCACAGATACGCAGTATTTT.

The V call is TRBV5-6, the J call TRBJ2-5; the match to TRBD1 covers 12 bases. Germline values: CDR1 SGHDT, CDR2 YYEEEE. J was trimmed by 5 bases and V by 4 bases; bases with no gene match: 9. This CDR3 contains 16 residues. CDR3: CASSPGTGGVGETQYF. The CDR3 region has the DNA TGTGCCAGCAGCCCGGGGACAGGGGGCGTGGGGGAGACCCAGTACTTC.

The chain's CDR3 is CASSRRDEQFF. The DNA of the CDR3 is TGTGCCAGCTCCCGGAGGGATGAGCAGTTCTTC. The chain uses TRBV6-6 and TRBJ2-1, with D possibly being TRBD2 (6 bases). Trimming removed 8 bases from V and 8 bases from J, with 10 bases in between. The CDR3 sequence is 11 residues long. Germline CDR1 reads MNHNY; CDR2 reads SVGAGI (reference sequence).

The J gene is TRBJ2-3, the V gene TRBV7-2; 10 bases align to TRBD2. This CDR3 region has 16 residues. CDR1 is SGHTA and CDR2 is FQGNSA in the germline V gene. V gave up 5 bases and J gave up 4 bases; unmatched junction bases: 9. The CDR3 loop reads CASSRLAGVTPDTQYF. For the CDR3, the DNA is TGTGCCAGCAGCCGCCTAGCGGGAGTAACGCCAGATACGCAGTATTTT.

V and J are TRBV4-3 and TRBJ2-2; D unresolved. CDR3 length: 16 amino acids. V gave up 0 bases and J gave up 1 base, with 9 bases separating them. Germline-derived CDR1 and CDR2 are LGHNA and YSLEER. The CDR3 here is CASSQDYPGNTGELFF. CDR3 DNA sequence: TGCGCCAGCAGCCAAGATTATCCAGGGAACACCGGGGAGCTGTTTTTT.

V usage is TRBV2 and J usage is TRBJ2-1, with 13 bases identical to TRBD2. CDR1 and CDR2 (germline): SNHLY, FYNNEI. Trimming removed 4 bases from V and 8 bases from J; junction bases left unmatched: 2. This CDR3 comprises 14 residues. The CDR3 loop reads CASSGTSGSDEQFF. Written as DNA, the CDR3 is TGTGCCAGCAGTGGGACTAGCGGGAGTGATGAGCAGTTCTTC.